Below, 30 T cell receptor beta chains from the same sample are listed, as sequenced in a study of blood T cells in healthy people across ages. The authors ran a second PCR of about 7 to 11 cycles using a sample-barcoded 5' primer and a J-beta primer mix. Each CDR3 protein is one row after TCRdb ran MiXCR on the 5' RACE reads. The sample comprises under 950,000 distinct CDR3 sequences, over 20% of which are singletons, and roughly 22% rests with the top ten. The sequenced sample consisted of blood. Receptors were obtained from a man between 65 and 85 years old in good health.

This chain connects TRBV29-1 to TRBJ2-1, with TRBD1 as a possible D gene (6 bases). The DNA end is more similar to TRBJ2-7, so the J call may be wrong. CDR3 length equals 12 residues. From germline, CDR1 is SQVTM and CDR2 ANQGSEA. The CDR3 loop reads CSVANREGEQYF. In nucleotides, the CDR3 is TGCAGCGTTGCCAACAGGGAAGGCGAGCAGTACTTC.

This clonotype was observed a handful of times. J is TRBJ1-1 and V is TRBV20-1, with 11 positions matching TRBD1. Germline trimming cut 3 bases from V and 8 bases from J; bases unmatched to any gene: 8. The germline V gene has CDR1 DFQATT and CDR2 SNEGSKA (reference sequence). The CDR3 contains 14 residues. The DNA of the CDR3 is TGCAGTGCTAGGACGAGGGGACAGGGGGGCGAAGCTTTCTTT. Translated, it gives CSARTRGQGGEAFF.

This clonotype was seen repeatedly, ten times or more. V usage is TRBV2 and J usage is TRBJ1-4; possibly TRBD1 for D (6 bases). The germline CDR1 and CDR2 sequences are SNHLY and FYNNEI. V lost 7 bases to trimming and J lost 5 bases, with 11 bases between them. The CDR3 is made up of 13 amino acids. CDR3 loop: CASNGGLNEKLFF. The CDR3 bases are TGTGCCAGCAATGGGGGGCTGAATGAAAAACTGTTTTTT.

This chain uses TRBV5-6 with TRBJ2-4; no clear D. Per germline, CDR1 SGHDT and CDR2 YYEEEE. Trimming pared 5 bases from V and 8 bases from J, leaving 14 bases between. This CDR3 spans 13 amino acids. As DNA, the CDR3 is TGTGCCAGCAGAAACCTCGGGCATCACATTCAGTACTTC. Translating it yields CASRNLGHHIQYF.

This clonotype was observed a handful of times. V gene TRBV29-1 combines with J gene TRBJ2-7, with a tentative D call TRBD1 (5 bases). The CDR3 has 11 amino acids. Deletions cut 5 bases from V and 2 bases from J, with 7 bases between. The germline V gene encodes CDR1 SQVTM and CDR2 ANQGSEA. CDR3 sequence: CSVIQAYEQYF. CDR3 nucleotide sequence: TGCAGCGTTATACAGGCCTACGAGCAGTACTTC.

This clonotype showed up just a few times. The rearrangement uses TRBV9 and TRBJ1-6, with D uncertain. This CDR3 spans 17 amino acids. Trimming left V 2 bases short and J 0 bases short, with 12 bases between. Germline CDR1 is SGDLS and CDR2 is YYNGEE. CDR3 in DNA: TGTGCCAGCAGCGTGGGTACCCCTAGCTCCTATAATTCACCCCTCCACTTT. Protein: CASSVGTPSSYNSPLHF.

This chain links TRBV20-1 with TRBJ1-4, with 7 bases aligning to TRBD1. Germline lookup yields CDR1 DFQATT and CDR2 SNEGSKA (reference sequence). The CDR3 runs 12 residues. The CDR3 reads CFATGRDEKLFF. Here the CDR3 DNA reads TGCTTTGCGACAGGGAGAGATGAAAAACTGTTTTTT.

The genes are TRBV6-2 or TRBV6-3 and TRBJ2-7, with D possibly TRBD1 on 6 matching bases. Germline CDR1 reads MNHEY; CDR2 reads SVGEGT. V dropped 4 bases and J dropped 2 bases, with 12 bases sitting between them. CDR3 length equals 14 residues. This CDR3 is CASSSNRVPYEQYV. CDR3 nucleotides: TGTGCCAGCAGTTCTAACAGGGTCCCCTACGAGCAGTACGTC.

The CDR3 spells CSAVASPYNEQFF. Here the CDR3 DNA reads TGCAGCGCTGTTGCGAGTCCTTACAATGAGCAGTTCTTC. The genes are TRBV29-1 and TRBJ2-5; unclear D gene. TRBJ2-1 explains the end of the DNA better; the J call may be wrong. The CDR3 is 13 amino acids. Germline V gives CDR1 SQVTM, CDR2 ANQGSEA.

This sequence joins TRBV7-2 and TRBJ2-7, with a tentative D call TRBD1 (5 bases). Judging by the DNA end, TRBJ2-1 fits better; the J call may be wrong. Germline V gene lookup returns CDR1 SGHTA and CDR2 FQGNSA. The CDR3 sequence is 15 residues long. The CDR3 loop reads CASSLDAAIGDEQFF. In nucleotides, the CDR3 is TGTGCCAGCAGCTTAGATGCGGCCATAGGGGATGAGCAGTTCTTC.

This clonotype was counted a few times. The chain recombines TRBV5-5 with TRBJ2-5; 9 positions agree with TRBD2. J was trimmed by 2 bases and V by 3 bases; bases with no gene match: 5. The germline gives CDR1 SGHKS, CDR2 YYEKEE (reference sequence). The CDR3 is 15 amino acids. The CDR3 bases are TGTGCCAGCAGCTCGGGACTAGCACCTCAAGAGACCCAGTACTTC. Protein product: CASSSGLAPQETQYF.

This clonotype has more than one count but fewer than ten. This chain links TRBV6-1 with TRBJ2-7, with D unresolved. Germline V CDR1 and CDR2: MNHNS, SASEGT. Deletions cut 4 bases from V and 4 bases from J, with 5 bases between. This CDR3 region has 11 residues. The CDR3 DNA reads TGTGCCAGCAGTGCGATGTACGAGCAGTACTTC. This sequence encodes CASSAMYEQYF.

V usage is TRBV4-3 and J usage is TRBJ2-3; no reliable D call. From germline, CDR1 is LGHNA and CDR2 YSLEER. There are 17 residues in the CDR3. Trimming pared 1 base from V and 1 base from J, leaving 15 bases between. Here the CDR3 reads CASSQGRGRPRTDTQYF. The CDR3, as DNA: TGCGCCAGCAGCCAAGGAAGAGGACGACCCCGCACAGATACGCAGTATTTT.

The CDR3 spells CAWRRDTDTQYF. Written as DNA, the CDR3 is TGTGCCTGGAGAAGGGACACAGATACGCAGTATTTT. V usage is TRBV30 and J usage is TRBJ2-3; D is uncertain. This CDR3 is built from 12 residues. The V gene's germline CDR1 is GTSNPN and CDR2 SVGIG (reference sequence). Between the trimmed V and J ends, which lost 3 bases and 2 bases, there was a span of 6 bases.

The chain uses TRBV20-1 and TRBJ2-6; D gene ambiguous. The CDR3 loop spans 15 amino acids. V was trimmed by 1 base and J by 0 bases, leaving 7 bases between them. CDR1 is DFQATT and CDR2 is SNEGSKA in the germline V gene (reference sequence). In nucleotides, the CDR3 is TGCAGTGCTAGAGTCCGGACCTCTGGGGCCAACGTCCTGACTTTC. Residues: CSARVRTSGANVLTF.

The chain is built from TRBV5-1 and TRBJ2-3; 12 bases agree with TRBD2. The CDR3 length is 14 residues. J was trimmed by 3 bases and V by 6 bases; bases with no gene match: 2. CDR1 is SGHRS and CDR2 is YFSETQ in the germline V gene. CDR3 nucleotides: TGCGCCAGCAAAGGGACTAGCGGGACAGATACGCAGTATTTT. This gives the protein CASKGTSGTDTQYF.

This clonotype was detected a few times. The V gene is TRBV5-1, the J gene TRBJ2-1; D is unresolved. V dropped 5 bases and J dropped 3 bases, with 9 bases sitting between them. CDR3 size: 13 residues. The germline gives CDR1 SGHRS, CDR2 YFSETQ. This chain's CDR3 is CASRQEDYNEQFF. DNA for the CDR3: TGCGCCAGCAGACAAGAGGACTACAATGAGCAGTTCTTC.

The chain carries TRBV5-1 and TRBJ2-1, with 9 bases identical to TRBD2. CDR1 SGHRS and CDR2 YFSETQ come from the germline V gene. Germline trimming cut 1 base from V and 8 bases from J; bases unmatched to any gene: 7. There are 15 residues in the CDR3. As DNA, the CDR3 is TGCGCCAGCAGCTTGTTCGTAGCGGGAGAATATGAGCAGTTCTTC. It codes for CASSLFVAGEYEQFF.

This clonotype was seen more than once but under ten times. The rearrangement uses TRBV14 and TRBJ1-2; no definite D call. The V gene lost 2 bases and the J gene lost 5 bases, with 15 bases spanning the gap. Germline V gives CDR1 SGHDN, CDR2 FVKESK. The CDR3 is made up of 15 amino acids. CDR3 DNA: TGTGCCAGCAGCCAAAGCGGACGCGCCCTTTATGGCTACACCTTC. Amino acids: CASSQSGRALYGYTF.

The CDR3 DNA follows: TGTGCCATCAGTGAGGCGGGAGCCAACGAGCAGTACGTC. Amino acid sequence: CAISEAGANEQYV. The chain links TRBV10-3 to TRBJ2-5, with 7 bases that match TRBD2. The J call is in doubt because the DNA end fits TRBJ2-7 better. Germline CDR1 reads ENHRY; CDR2 reads SYGVKD. This CDR3 contains 13 residues.

V gene TRBV28 combines with J gene TRBJ2-6, with a possible D match to TRBD1 (5 bases). Germline lookup yields CDR1 MDHEN and CDR2 SYDVKM. Deletions cut 3 bases from V and 0 bases from J, with 12 bases between. The CDR3 has 17 residues. The CDR3 DNA is TGTGCCAGCAGTTTGACAGCCTTAACCTCTGGGGCCAACGTCCTGACTTTC. Protein product: CASSLTALTSGANVLTF.

The V call is TRBV11-2, the J call TRBJ1-2; 8 bases are shared with TRBD1. Per germline, CDR1 SGHAT and CDR2 FQNNGV. The trim removed 2 bases at V and 7 bases at J, leaving 3 bases unmatched. This CDR3 has 13 amino acids. As DNA, the CDR3 is TGTGCCAGCAGCTTACAACAGGGGGTTGGCTACACCTTC. It codes for CASSLQQGVGYTF.

The chain combines TRBV12-3 or TRBV12-4 with TRBJ2-5; D tentatively reads TRBD1 or TRBD2 (5 bases each). The germline V and J ends were trimmed by 3 bases and 4 bases, with 12 bases remaining between them. The CDR3 covers 14 residues. CDR3 sequence (DNA): TGTGCCAGCAGTTTTGATGGGACCCCAGAGACCCAGTACTTC. Protein: CASSFDGTPETQYF.

This clonotype was counted between two and nine times. V usage is TRBV15 and J usage is TRBJ2-5; D call uncertain. This CDR3 has 12 amino acids. Germline V gene sequence: CDR1 LNHNV, CDR2 YYDKDF (reference sequence). Trimming left V 5 bases short and J 2 bases short, with 6 bases between. The CDR3 DNA reads TGTGCCACCAGCCCATCGCAAGAGACCCAGTACTTC. Translation: CATSPSQETQYF.

This clonotype was counted a few times. V and J are TRBV24-1 and TRBJ2-5; D is perhaps TRBD1 or TRBD2 (5 bases each). The end of the DNA fits TRBJ2-1 better, so the J call may be wrong. Germline CDR1 KGHDR, CDR2 SFDVKD. The CDR3 length is 13 residues. CDR3 loop: CATSDSRGVEQFF. For the CDR3, the DNA is TGTGCCACCAGTGATTCTCGAGGGGTGGAGCAGTTCTTC.

This clonotype was recorded at least ten times. This rearrangement joins TRBV29-1 to TRBJ2-1; D not resolved. From germline, CDR1 is SQVTM and CDR2 ANQGSEA. The CDR3 covers 10 residues. Deletions cut 4 bases from V and 7 bases from J, with 5 bases between. The CDR3 protein is CSVGRNEQFF. Written as DNA, the CDR3 is TGCAGCGTTGGAAGGAATGAGCAGTTCTTC.

This clonotype has a handful of counts. The V call is TRBV4-1, the J call TRBJ1-1, with D perhaps matching TRBD1 (5 bases). V was clipped by 0 bases and J by 1 base, with 12 bases between them. Germline lookup yields CDR1 MGHRA and CDR2 YSYEKL. This CDR3 has 16 amino acids. The CDR3 coding sequence is TGCGCCAGCAGCCAAGATCGGTTCAGGGCGAACACTGAAGCTTTCTTT. Residues: CASSQDRFRANTEAFF.

V is TRBV12-3 or TRBV12-4 and J is TRBJ1-5, with D possibly matching TRBD1 (5 bases). The CDR3 is 15 residues long. V lost 5 bases to trimming and J lost 3 bases, with 14 bases between them. CDR3 DNA: TGTGCCAGCAGTCAAACCTTAGGGGACAATCAGCCCCAGCATTTT. It encodes CASSQTLGDNQPQHF.

In this sample, this clonotype turned up a few times. This sequence joins TRBV7-2 and TRBJ2-7, with 12 bases matching TRBD2. Germline V gene data show CDR1 as SGHTA and CDR2 as FQGNSA. CDR3 length equals 17 residues. Losses at the gene ends were 5 bases for V and 0 bases for J; bases not matched to a gene: 8. In DNA, the CDR3 is TGTGCCAGCAGCCTCGGGGGGACTAGCGGGTACTCCTACGAGCAGTACGTC. Protein: CASSLGGTSGYSYEQYV.

The J gene is TRBJ2-1, the V gene TRBV7-6, with D uncertain. TRBJ2-5 matches the DNA end more closely, so the J call is doubtful. Germline V lookup: CDR1 SGHVS, CDR2 FNYEAQ. CDR3 length equals 14 residues. The CDR3 loop reads CASSLAAVTETQYF. The CDR3 DNA reads TGTGCCAGCAGCTTAGCCGCAGTTACGGAGACCCAGTACTTC.